The 30 T cell receptor beta chains given below trace back to one sample, sequenced in a study of Tregs in tolerant kidney transplant recipients. Sequencing used immunoSEQ multiplex PCR; TCRdb keeps in-frame clones, though not all of them. Counted here are approximately 66,000 clones, 70% to 90% occurring once; the ten biggest clones make up 2.1%. Sequenced here: Tregs from blood, sampled before the transplant. The receptors derive from a human donor who received a combined kidney and bone marrow transplant.

V usage is TRBV5-6 and J usage is TRBJ2-1, with 8 bases lining up with TRBD2. J lost 9 bases, V lost 0 bases, and 8 bases had no gene match. The germline gives CDR1 SGHDT, CDR2 YYEEEE. The CDR3 is 15 residues long. CDR3 nucleotide sequence: TGTGCCAGCAGCTTGGACGGGGGGGCCTTAGTTGAGCAGTTCTTC. It translates to CASSLDGGALVEQFF.

This chain connects TRBV7-2 to TRBJ2-7; 9 bases line up with TRBD1. Germline trimming cut 4 bases from V and 2 bases from J; bases unmatched to any gene: 9. Germline loops: CDR1 SGHTA, CDR2 FQGNSA. CDR3 length: 16 residues. CDR3 region: CASSSTPWTGAYEQYF. CDR3 nucleotides: TGTGCCAGCAGCTCCACACCTTGGACAGGGGCCTACGAGCAGTACTTC.

The chain links TRBV29-1 to TRBJ1-1; 8 bases align to TRBD1. The CDR3 is made up of 15 amino acids. Germline trimming cut 3 bases from V and 2 bases from J; bases unmatched to any gene: 8. The V gene's germline CDR1 is SQVTM and CDR2 ANQGSEA. As DNA, the CDR3 is TGCAGCGTTGACCGGACAGGGCTGAGTAACACTGAAGCTTTCTTT. It specifies CSVDRTGLSNTEAFF.

The chain has TRBV2 and TRBJ1-2; D is uncertain. The germline V and J ends were trimmed by 1 base and 0 bases, with 9 bases remaining between them. Germline loops: CDR1 SNHLY, CDR2 FYNNEI. CDR3 length: 15 amino acids. The CDR3 region is CASSEGPGANYGYTF. CDR3 coding DNA: TGTGCCAGCAGTGAAGGGCCGGGAGCTAACTATGGCTACACCTTC.

This chain uses TRBV19 with TRBJ1-5; TRBD1 is a possible D gene (6 bases). Per germline, CDR1 LNHDA and CDR2 SQIVND (reference sequence). The CDR3 loop spans 15 amino acids. The V end was cut by 3 bases, the J end by 0 bases, with 9 bases between. CDR3 in DNA: TGTGCCAGTAGTATTGGGGGACATAGCAATCAGCCCCAGCATTTT. Translation gives CASSIGGHSNQPQHF.

This clone was counted between two and nine times. V gene TRBV2 combines with J gene TRBJ1-1; 7 bases agree with TRBD1. Germline trimming cut 6 bases from V and 7 bases from J; bases unmatched to any gene: 11. Germline values: CDR1 SNHLY, CDR2 FYNNEI. The CDR3 covers 14 residues. The CDR3 sequence: CASSYRTGLNEAFF. DNA of the CDR3: TGTGCCAGCAGCTATAGGACAGGCCTAAATGAAGCTTTCTTT. The whole variable domain, filled in from reference TRBV2 and TRBJ1-1, reads EPEVTQTPSHQVTQMGQEVILRCVPISNHLYFYWYRQILGQKVEFLVSFYNNEISEKSEIFDDQFSVERPDGSNFTLKIRSTKLEDSAMYFCASSYRTGLNEAFFGQGTRLTVV.

The chain is built from TRBV11-2 and TRBJ2-1; 8 nucleotides agree with TRBD2. This CDR3 spans 16 amino acids. CDR1 and CDR2 (germline): SGHAT, FQNNGV. With 5 bases clipped from V and 7 bases from J, the junction kept 13 bases outside the gene matches. CDR3 sequence (DNA): TGTGCCAGCAGCCTAAGCCCATACGGGGGGGCAAATGAGCAGTTCTTC. Translation gives CASSLSPYGGANEQFF.

This chain joins TRBV18 and TRBJ2-3, with TRBD1 matching 7 bases. The CDR3 contains 16 residues. CDR1 and CDR2 (germline): KGHSH, LQKENI. V shed 4 bases and J 3 bases; nucleotides not matched to a gene: 10. CDR3 sequence: CASSRQTGKVTDTQYF. CDR3 DNA: TGTGCCAGCTCACGTCAGACAGGGAAAGTAACAGATACGCAGTATTTT.

The chain recombines TRBV19 with TRBJ1-6; D may be TRBD1 (5 bases). Between the trimmed V and J ends, which lost 3 bases and 10 bases, there was a span of 13 bases. Germline CDR1 is LNHDA and CDR2 is SQIVND (reference sequence). CDR3 length: 14 residues. CDR3 residues: CASSMQGAPSPLHF. In DNA form, the CDR3 reads TGTGCCAGTAGTATGCAGGGTGCTCCATCACCCCTCCACTTT.

Concerning this clone itself: Compared with germline, one end of the junction differs, possibly owing to a read error. The chain combines TRBV11-2 with TRBJ1-1; D is uncertain. The germline V gene has CDR1 SGHAT and CDR2 FQNNGV. CDR3 size: 15 residues. In DNA form, the CDR3 reads TGCGCCAGCACCCTTGGGGTACGCACGAACACTGAAGCTTTCTTT. It codes for CASTLGVRTNTEAFF.

This chain connects TRBV5-6 to TRBJ2-7; 7 bases line up with TRBD1. Germline V gene sequence: CDR1 SGHDT, CDR2 YYEEEE. There are 15 residues in the CDR3. V lost 6 bases to trimming and J lost 4 bases; unmatched junction nucleotides: 13. The DNA of the CDR3 is TGTGCCAGCACCTTCTACGACAGGGCAAAGTACGAGCAGTACTTC. Translated: CASTFYDRAKYEQYF.

This rearrangement joins TRBV7-9 to TRBJ1-2; a possible D gene is TRBD1 (5 bases). In germline, CDR1 is SEHNR, CDR2 FQNEAQ (reference sequence). This CDR3 spans 13 amino acids. Deletions cut 2 bases from V and 5 bases from J, with 9 bases between. The CDR3 sequence is CASSLRGSYGYTF. The CDR3 DNA reads as TGTGCCAGCAGCTTACGGGGGTCATATGGCTACACCTTC.

The gene calls are TRBV29-1 and TRBJ1-2; weak D call: TRBD1 (5 bases). The CDR3 spans 12 residues. Germline lookup yields CDR1 SQVTM and CDR2 ANQGSEA. Trimming removed 7 bases from V and 0 bases from J, with 9 bases in between. The CDR3 region has the DNA TGCAGCGCGGGGGGGGCTAACTATGGCTACACCTTC. Its protein product is CSAGGANYGYTF.

A remark on this clone: Distinct nucleotide sequences in the sample also encode this CDR3. This chain links TRBV11-2 with TRBJ1-2; possibly TRBD1 for D (5 bases). The CDR3 is 15 amino acids. Between the trimmed V and J ends, which lost 4 bases and 2 bases, there was a span of 14 bases. Looked up from germline, CDR1 is SGHAT and CDR2 is FQNNGV. CDR3 nucleotide sequence: TGTGCCAGCAGCTCGGGTTGGGGGGGAAACTATGGCTACACCTTC. This codes for CASSSGWGGNYGYTF.

The CDR3 loop is CASRARPYYEQYF. The CDR3 DNA sequence: TGTGCCAGTCGGGCCCGGCCTTACTACGAGCAGTACTTC. The chain uses TRBV6-5 and TRBJ2-7, with unresolved D. CDR1 and CDR2 from the germline V gene are MNHEY and SVGAGI. Trimming left V 9 bases short and J 3 bases short, with 15 bases between. The CDR3 has 13 amino acids.

V gene TRBV28 combines with J gene TRBJ1-2, with D possibly TRBD1 on 5 matching bases. CDR1 and CDR2 (germline): MDHEN, SYDVKM. This CDR3 is built from 14 residues. Trimming shortened V by 6 bases and J by 2 bases, and 13 bases separated the two germline ends. In DNA, the CDR3 is TGTGCCAGCAGCCAGGGCGGGGTCAACTATGGCTACACCTTC. Protein product: CASSQGGVNYGYTF.

The DNA of the CDR3 is TGCGCCAGCAGCCAAGATACGCACAGACAGGGACCTGGCTACACCTTC. Residues: CASSQDTHRQGPGYTF. This chain links TRBV4-1 with TRBJ1-2; the match to TRBD1 covers 7 bases. This CDR3 contains 16 residues. The V and J ends lost 0 bases and 7 bases, in that order; junction bases with no gene match: 11. The germline CDR1 and CDR2 sequences are MGHRA and YSYEKL.

The chain is built from TRBV5-1 and TRBJ2-5; TRBD2 aligns across 8 bases. Germline CDR1 is SGHRS and CDR2 is YFSETQ. The length of the CDR3 is 14 residues. With V trimmed by 1 base and J by 6 bases, 5 bases remained unmatched. CDR3 sequence (DNA): TGCGCCAGCAGCTTGAGCGGGGGCGAGAAGACCCAGTACTTC. Translated: CASSLSGGEKTQYF.

V is TRBV5-1 and J is TRBJ2-3; no reliable D call. CDR3 length equals 11 residues. V dropped 5 bases and J dropped 5 bases, with 6 bases sitting between them. CDR1 is SGHRS, CDR2 YFSETQ, per germline. Here the CDR3 reads CASRALDTQYF. CDR3 bases: TGCGCCAGCAGGGCGTTAGATACGCAGTATTTT.

CDR3 amino acids: CASSLAHRGYGYTF. CDR3 in DNA: TGTGCCAGCAGCTTAGCGCACAGGGGCTATGGCTACACCTTC. This rearrangement joins TRBV7-2 to TRBJ1-2; the match to TRBD1 covers 7 bases. This CDR3 spans 14 amino acids. Germline CDR1 reads SGHTA; CDR2 reads FQGNSA. The J segment lost 4 bases and the V segment lost 0 bases, leaving 2 bases of the junction unmatched.

The gene calls are TRBV7-8 and TRBJ1-1; no reliable D call. The CDR3 spans 16 residues. Germline-derived CDR1 and CDR2 are SGHVS and FQNEAQ. V was clipped by 1 base and J by 4 bases, with 16 bases between them. CDR3 protein: CASSLVHKARVTEAFF. CDR3 bases: TGTGCCAGCAGCTTAGTCCACAAGGCTAGAGTCACTGAAGCTTTCTTT. Using reference TRBV7-8 and TRBJ1-1 for the parts outside the CDR3, the full variable domain is GAGVSQSPRYKVAKRGQDVALRCDPISGHVSLFWYQQALGQGPEFLTYFQNEAQLDKSGLPSDRFFAERPEGSVSTLKIQRTQQEDSAVYLCASSLVHKARVTEAFFGQGTRLTVV.

Notes on this clone: The germline gene is not matched at one end of the junction; a read error may be the cause. The genes are TRBV5-1 and TRBJ2-7; D possibly corresponds to TRBD1 (5 bases). This CDR3 is 14 amino acids long. Germline assignment: CDR1 SGHRS and CDR2 YFSETQ. Here the CDR3 DNA reads TGCGCCAGCAGCCCTGGGGCAGCCCGCTACGGGCAGTACTTC. Protein sequence: CASSPGAARYGQYF. The variable domain in full, completed from reference TRBV5-1 and TRBJ2-7, reads KAGVTQTPRYLIKTRGQQVTLSCSPISGHRSVSWYQQTPGQGLQFLFEYFSETQRNKGNFPGRFSGRQFSNSRSEMNVSTLELGDSALYLCASSPGAARYGQYFGPGTRLTVT.

The gene calls are TRBV6-5 and TRBJ2-3, with D maybe TRBD2 (5 bases). The germline V and J ends were trimmed by 5 bases and 11 bases, with 14 bases remaining between them. The CDR3 loop spans 12 amino acids. Germline V lookup: CDR1 MNHEY, CDR2 SVGAGI. CDR3 in amino acids: CASSPSGYGQYF. For the CDR3, the DNA is TGTGCCAGCAGTCCGTCGGGGTATGGGCAGTATTTT.

This clone was seen a handful of times. This sequence joins TRBV28 and TRBJ1-5; possible D gene TRBD1, 6 bases. Germline values: CDR1 MDHEN, CDR2 SYDVKM. Trimming removed 2 bases from V and 0 bases from J, with 17 bases in between. CDR3 length: 18 amino acids. The CDR3 here is CASSLRGSFRNSNQPQHF. The CDR3 coding sequence is TGTGCCAGCAGTTTAAGGGGGAGCTTTAGGAATAGCAATCAGCCCCAGCATTTT. The full variable domain, its missing parts supplied by reference TRBV28 and TRBJ1-5, is DVKVTQSSRYLVKRTGEKVFLECVQDMDHENMFWYRQDPGLGLRLIYFSYDVKMKEKGDIPEGYSVSREKKERFSLILESASTNQTSMYLCASSLRGSFRNSNQPQHFGDGTRLSIL.

The CDR3 DNA reads as TGTGCCAGCAGGTGGCAGGGCGATCAGCCCCAGCATTTT. Protein: CASRWQGDQPQHF. The V and J genes are TRBV2 and TRBJ1-5, with D perhaps TRBD1 (5 bases). Trimming took off 6 bases at V and 5 bases at J, with 11 bases between the two ends. From germline, CDR1 is SNHLY and CDR2 FYNNEI. The CDR3 has 13 residues. Complete variable domain (other parts from reference TRBV2 and TRBJ1-5): EPEVTQTPSHQVTQMGQEVILRCVPISNHLYFYWYRQILGQKVEFLVSFYNNEISEKSEIFDDQFSVERPDGSNFTLKIRSTKLEDSAMYFCASRWQGDQPQHFGDGTRLSIL.

The gene calls are TRBV19 and TRBJ2-7; 8 bases fit TRBD2. V trimming: 1 base; J trimming: 5 bases; junction bases outside the gene matches: 4. CDR1 and CDR2 from the germline V gene are LNHDA and SQIVND (reference sequence). The CDR3 spans 14 residues. This chain's CDR3 is CASSIVGGADEQYF. CDR3 bases: TGTGCCAGTAGTATAGTCGGGGGGGCCGACGAGCAGTACTTC.

DNA for the CDR3: TGCGCCAGCAGCCAAGATCCCTCACACAAGGGGGTCGGTCAGCCCCAGCATTTT. Residues: CASSQDPSHKGVGQPQHF. V and J are TRBV4-1 and TRBJ1-5, with TRBD1 as a possible D gene (6 bases). The CDR3 has 18 residues. Trimming removed 0 bases at V and 6 bases at J, with 21 bases between. CDR1 is MGHRA, CDR2 YSYEKL, per germline.

This chain's CDR3 is CSAGGQGYEQYF. CDR3 in DNA: TGCAGCGCTGGGGGACAGGGCTACGAGCAGTACTTC. V usage is TRBV29-1 and J usage is TRBJ2-7; 9 positions agree with TRBD1. The CDR3 consists of 12 residues. V lost 7 bases, J lost 3 bases, and 4 bases stayed unmatched. The V gene's germline CDR1 is SQVTM and CDR2 ANQGSEA.

The chain couples TRBV7-2 to TRBJ2-7, with D unclear. The CDR3 runs 13 residues. In germline, CDR1 is SGHTA, CDR2 FQGNSA. The V end lost 5 bases, the J end lost 3 bases, and 11 bases lay between the germline ends. The CDR3 DNA reads TGTGCCAGCAGCCCCCATAGCCTCTACGAGCAGTACTTC. As protein: CASSPHSLYEQYF.

This chain uses TRBV12-5 with TRBJ2-5; D could derive from TRBD1 or TRBD2 (6 bases each). The CDR3 has 14 amino acids. The V gene's germline CDR1 is LGHNT and CDR2 FRNRAP. The V end was cut by 8 bases, the J end by 3 bases, with 16 bases between. The chain's CDR3 is CASSPGGGKETQYF. The CDR3 DNA follows: TGTGCTAGTAGCCCCGGGGGCGGGAAAGAGACCCAGTACTTC.